The 2 T cell receptor beta chains presented below share a single source sample, sequenced in a study of T cells in Graves' hyperthyroidism and ophthalmopathy (dated by TCRdb to 2018 to 2020). Libraries were made using multiplex PCR. The reads were generated on an Illumina HiSeq 2000. The TCR beta CDR3 regions were amplified from the RNA transcripts. The first round of RT-PCR for the TCR CDR3 was performed with the HTBI primer set and the Qiagen OneStep RT-PCR kit. The raw public data were reprocessed by TCRdb itself: fastp quality trimming at Q25, MiXCR clonotype calling, in-frame beta chains only. Records with the same CDR3 protein are collapsed into one entry carrying the most frequent genes and DNA. This sample lists around 350,000 distinct CDR3 sequences; less than 15% were detected once. Of the sample, 9.2% is held by the ten largest clones. Source material: blood. Receptors were obtained from a woman between 18 and 29 years old with Graves' hyperthyroidism.

This chain joins TRBV14 and TRBJ1-3; 8 bases line up with TRBD1. The CDR3 totals 17 residues. Germline loops: CDR1 SGHDN, CDR2 FVKESK. The J segment lost 3 bases and the V segment lost 3 bases, leaving 10 bases of the junction unmatched. Here the CDR3 DNA reads TGTGCCAGCAGCCAGGACAGGGTCCTGACGAATGGAAACACCATATATTTT. Translating it yields CASSQDRVLTNGNTIYF.

Ten or more counts support this clonotype. The chain combines TRBV5-1 with TRBJ2-3, with a tentative D call TRBD2 (5 bases). This CDR3 spans 14 amino acids. V gave up 5 bases and J gave up 8 bases, with 18 bases separating them. Germline CDR1 reads SGHRS; CDR2 reads YFSETQ. The CDR3 is CASRQLTSPGTQYF. For the CDR3, the DNA is TGCGCCAGCAGACAATTAACTAGTCCGGGTACGCAGTATTTT.